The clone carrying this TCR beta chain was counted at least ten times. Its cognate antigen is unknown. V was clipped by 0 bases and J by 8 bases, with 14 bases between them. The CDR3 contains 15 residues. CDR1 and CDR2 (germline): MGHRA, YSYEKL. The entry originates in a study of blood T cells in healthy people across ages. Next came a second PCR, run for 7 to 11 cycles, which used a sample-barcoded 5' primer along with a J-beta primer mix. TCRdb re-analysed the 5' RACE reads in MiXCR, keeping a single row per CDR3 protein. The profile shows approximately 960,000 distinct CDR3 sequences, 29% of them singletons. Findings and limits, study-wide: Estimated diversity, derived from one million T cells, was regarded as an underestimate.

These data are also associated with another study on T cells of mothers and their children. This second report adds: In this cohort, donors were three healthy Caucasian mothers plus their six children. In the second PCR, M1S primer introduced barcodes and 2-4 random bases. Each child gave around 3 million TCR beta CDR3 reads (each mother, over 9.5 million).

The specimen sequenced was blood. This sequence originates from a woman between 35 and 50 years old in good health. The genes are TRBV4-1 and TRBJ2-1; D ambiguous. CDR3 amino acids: CASSQDVGVRDEQFF. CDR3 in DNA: TGCGCCAGCAGCCAAGATGTGGGCGTTCGGGATGAGCAGTTCTTC.